These T cell receptor beta chains were read from a single sample in a study of cytomegalovirus exposure and HLA in healthy donors. Using immunoSEQ multiplex PCR, the repertoire was profiled, and TCRdb retains in-frame clones only, with some absent. This sample has over 200,000 clones, with around 87% found just once. Sequences were obtained from PBMCs. These receptors originate from a woman in her late teens or twenties in good health and CMV-seropositive. CDR3s include the opening cysteine and the closing phenylalanine or tryptophan. The D gene is left open where the match is weak. Some rows have no size entry. The others give once, few or many, or a class for an expanded clone.

D,V,J,size,DNA,CDR3
TRBD1,TRBV4-1,TRBJ2-2,few,TGCGCCAGCAGCCGGGACAGCCAGAACACCGGGGAGCTGTTTTTT,CASSRDSQNTGELFF
TRBD1,TRBV6-1,TRBJ2-2,.,TGTGCCAGCACTTGGACAGGGGATGACGGGGAGCTGTTTTTT,CASTWTGDDGELFF
.,TRBV6-1,TRBJ2-7,.,TGTGCCAGCAGCGGAGAGGGCCACGAGCAGTACTTC,CASSGEGHEQYF
.,TRBV5-1,TRBJ2-2,.,TGCGCCAGCAGCCCCTTTGGGGGGGCTGACGGGGAGCTGTTTTTT,CASSPFGGADGELFF
.,TRBV9,TRBJ1-4,.,TGTGCCAGCAGCGCGGGACAATCCCTCACTGCAACTAATGAAAAACTGTTTTTT,CASSAGQSLTATNEKLFF
.,TRBV27,TRBJ1-5,.,TGTGCCAGCAGTTTAAGCGGAAACCAGCCCCAGCATTTT,CASSLSGNQPQHF
.,TRBV5-6,TRBJ1-1,.,TGTGCCAGCACTGGGAACGCCCAGGGGGAAGCTTTCTTT,CASTGNAQGEAFF
TRBD1,TRBV30,TRBJ1-5,once,TGTGCCTGGGGGACAGGGGATCATCAGCCCCAGCATTTT,CAWGTGDHQPQHF
TRBD2,TRBV27,TRBJ2-3,.,TGTGCCAGCAGTCCTCTAGCGGGAGGGTGGACAGATACGCAGTATTTT,CASSPLAGGWTDTQYF
.,TRBV21-1,TRBJ2-7,.,TGTGCCAGCAGCACAGGTGCACAGGAGTGCTACGAGCAGTACTTC,CASSTGAQECYEQYF
.,TRBV6-1,TRBJ1-5,.,TGTGCCAGCAGTGAATGGTACAGGAGTCAGCCCCAGCATTTT,CASSEWYRSQPQHF
.,TRBV5-1,TRBJ1-1,.,TGCGCCAGCAGCTTGGGACAGGTGAACACTGAAGCTTTCTTT,CASSLGQVNTEAFF
TRBD2,TRBV5-1,TRBJ2-5,once,TGCGCCAGCAGCTTGGCCGGACTAGCGGGAGGAGAGACCCAGTACTTC,CASSLAGLAGGETQYF
.,TRBV4-1,TRBJ2-5,.,TGCGCCAGCAGCCGGAGGATGGTGGCGGTACAAGAGACCCAGTACTTC,CASSRRMVAVQETQYF
TRBD1,TRBV28,TRBJ2-1,.,TGTGCCAGCACCCCATCCGACGACAGGGAATTCCACAATGAGCAGTTCTTC,CASTPSDDREFHNEQFF
.,TRBV29-1,TRBJ2-7,.,TGCAGCGTGTCCAATAGCTACGAGCAGTACTTC,CSVSNSYEQYF
TRBD1,TRBV9,TRBJ1-1,.,TGTGCCAGCAGCGGGGGACAGGGAGGCGCTGAAGCTTTCTTT,CASSGGQGGAEAFF
.,TRBV18,TRBJ2-7,once,TGTGCCAGCTCAGACAGTGCAGGGTTCCACGAGCAGTACTTC,CASSDSAGFHEQYF
TRBD1,TRBV28,TRBJ2-5,.,TGTGCCAGCAGTCTCTCACGGGACAGTCACGATGAGGAGACCCAGTACTTC,CASSLSRDSHDEETQYF
.,TRBV9,TRBJ1-3,once,TGTGCCAGCAGCGTAGAACCGGTGAATCCCTCTGGAAACACCATATATTTT,CASSVEPVNPSGNTIYF
.,TRBV28,TRBJ1-3,once,TGTGCCAGCAGTTTAGAAATCTACTCTGGAAACACCATATATTTT,CASSLEIYSGNTIYF
TRBD1,TRBV27,TRBJ2-1,.,TGTGCCAGCAGTCATCACAGGGGGCGGAATGAGCAGTTCTTC,CASSHHRGRNEQFF
.,TRBV6-1,TRBJ1-5,once,TGTGCCAGCAGTCGGACAGTTTATAGCAATCAGCCCCAGCATTTT,CASSRTVYSNQPQHF
TRBD1,TRBV2,TRBJ2-5,.,TGTGCCAGCAGTGTACCGGTGGACAGGGTAGAGGAGACCCAGTACTTC,CASSVPVDRVEETQYF
.,TRBV5-6,TRBJ1-2,.,TGTGCCAGCAGCTTGACAGGGAAGGGGGTTAACTATGGCTACACCTTC,CASSLTGKGVNYGYTF
.,TRBV4-1,TRBJ1-3,.,TGCGCCAGCAGCCAAGATCGGGGGTATGGAAACACCATATATTTT,CASSQDRGYGNTIYF
TRBD2,TRBV28,TRBJ2-2,.,TGTGCCAGCAGACCTAGCGGGAGGGGTACCGGGGAGCTGTTTTTT,CASRPSGRGTGELFF
TRBD2,TRBV4-1,TRBJ2-3,.,TGCGCCAGTCGGACTAGCCCGGATACGCAGTATTTT,CASRTSPDTQYF
.,TRBV27,TRBJ1-5,.,TGTGCCAGCAGCCAGCGCCGGGACAATAATCAGCCCCAGCATTTT,CASSQRRDNNQPQHF
TRBD1,TRBV10-3,TRBJ1-1,.,TGTGCCATCAGTGAGCCGAGACAGGGAGCGAACACTGAAGCTTTCTTT,CAISEPRQGANTEAFF
TRBD2,TRBV7-3,TRBJ2-3,.,TGTGCCAGCAGCCCGAGACTAGCGGGAGACACAGATACGCAGTATTTT,CASSPRLAGDTDTQYF
.,TRBV27,TRBJ1-2,.,TGTGCCAGCAGTTTTGGCTCCCAGTCCGGACTGGGGGGCTACACCTTC,CASSFGSQSGLGGYTF
.,TRBV2,TRBJ1-2,few,TGTGCCAGCAGTGAAAGGCCGGGGGTGGATGGCTACACCTTC,CASSERPGVDGYTF
TRBD1,TRBV6-5,TRBJ1-5,.,TGTGCCAGCAGTCGTCTACAGGGGACGCCCCAGCATTTT,CASSRLQGTPQHF
.,TRBV28,TRBJ2-3,.,TGTGCCAGCAGAGGAACAGGGTATCTGGCAGATACGCAGTATTTT,CASRGTGYLADTQYF
.,TRBV7-9,TRBJ2-7,once,TGTGCCAACGGACGGAGTGGAGGCGAGCAGTACTTC,CANGRSGGEQYF
.,TRBV28,TRBJ1-2,.,TGTGCCAGCAGTCCCGCGGGGGCCCGAGGGTATGGCTACACCTTC,CASSPAGARGYGYTF
.,TRBV5-6,TRBJ2-1,once,TGTGCCAGCAGCCTTCTTACCGCCCGCGATTATGAGCAGTTCTTC,CASSLLTARDYEQFF
.,TRBV6-4,TRBJ2-2,few,TGTGCCAGCAGTGTAGGGGACACCGGGGAGCTGTTTTTT,CASSVGDTGELFF
.,TRBV20-1,TRBJ1-1,.,TGCAGCGCCGGAGGCACTGAAGCTTTCTTT,CSAGGTEAFF
.,TRBV2,TRBJ2-5,.,TGTGCCAGCAGTACTAGACGAATGGGGGTGGGAGGAGAGACCCAGTACTTC,CASSTRRMGVGGETQYF
.,TRBV11-2,TRBJ2-3,once,TGTGCCAGCAGCTTAGTCGCAGGGGGGAGCACAGATACGCAGTATTTT,CASSLVAGGSTDTQYF
TRBD1,TRBV18,TRBJ2-7,.,TGTGCCAGCTCACCACTGCCGGGACAGGTTAATTACGAGCAGTACTTC,CASSPLPGQVNYEQYF
TRBD2,TRBV7-8,TRBJ2-7,once,TGTGCCAGCAGCCAGGGGACTAGCGGGAGGGCCTACGAGCAGTACTTC,CASSQGTSGRAYEQYF